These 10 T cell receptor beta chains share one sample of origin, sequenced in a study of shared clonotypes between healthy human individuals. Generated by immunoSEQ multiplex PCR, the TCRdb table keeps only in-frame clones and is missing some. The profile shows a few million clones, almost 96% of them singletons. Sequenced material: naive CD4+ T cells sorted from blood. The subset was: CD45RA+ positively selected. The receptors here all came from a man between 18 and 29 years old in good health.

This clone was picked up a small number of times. Here the CDR3 reads CASSNYLTGGDEAFF. CDR3 in DNA: TGTGCCAGCAGTAACTACCTAACAGGGGGAGATGAAGCTTTCTTT. The gene calls are TRBV6-6 and TRBJ1-1; 8 bases fit TRBD1. Per the germline V gene, CDR1 is MNHNY and CDR2 is SVGAGI (reference sequence). The CDR3 contains 15 residues. V lost 5 bases, J lost 7 bases, and 12 bases stayed unmatched.

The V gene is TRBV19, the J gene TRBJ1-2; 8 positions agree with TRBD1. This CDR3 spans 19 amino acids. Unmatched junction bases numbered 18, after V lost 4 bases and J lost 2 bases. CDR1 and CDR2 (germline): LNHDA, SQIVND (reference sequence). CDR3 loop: CASSTLDGVTGQENYGYTF. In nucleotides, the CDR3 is TGTGCCAGTAGTACACTGGATGGGGTAACGGGACAGGAAAACTATGGCTACACCTTC.

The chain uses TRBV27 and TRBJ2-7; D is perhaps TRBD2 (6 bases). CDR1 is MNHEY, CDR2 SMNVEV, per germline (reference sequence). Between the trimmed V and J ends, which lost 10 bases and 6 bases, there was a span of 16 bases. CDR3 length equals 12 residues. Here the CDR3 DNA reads TGTGCCACCCCGGACGGAGGGTTCGAGCAGTACTTC. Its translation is CATPDGGFEQYF.

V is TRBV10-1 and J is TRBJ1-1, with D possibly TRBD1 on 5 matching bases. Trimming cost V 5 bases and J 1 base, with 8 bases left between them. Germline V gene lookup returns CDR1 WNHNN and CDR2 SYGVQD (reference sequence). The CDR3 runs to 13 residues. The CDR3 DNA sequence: TGCGCCAGCAGTTTGACAGCGAACACTGAAGCTTTCTTT. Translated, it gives CASSLTANTEAFF.

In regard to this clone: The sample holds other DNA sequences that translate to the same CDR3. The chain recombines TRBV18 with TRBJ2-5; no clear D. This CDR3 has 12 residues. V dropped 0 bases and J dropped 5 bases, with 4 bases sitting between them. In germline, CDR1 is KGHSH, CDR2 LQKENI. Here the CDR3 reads CASSPPWETQYF. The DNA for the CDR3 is TGTGCCAGCTCACCACCGTGGGAGACCCAGTACTTC.

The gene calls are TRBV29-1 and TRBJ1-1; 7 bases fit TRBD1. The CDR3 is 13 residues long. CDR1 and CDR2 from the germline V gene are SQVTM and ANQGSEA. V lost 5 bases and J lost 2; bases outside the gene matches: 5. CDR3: CSVLGQVNTEAFF. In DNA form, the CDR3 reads TGCAGCGTTCTAGGACAGGTAAACACTGAAGCTTTCTTT.

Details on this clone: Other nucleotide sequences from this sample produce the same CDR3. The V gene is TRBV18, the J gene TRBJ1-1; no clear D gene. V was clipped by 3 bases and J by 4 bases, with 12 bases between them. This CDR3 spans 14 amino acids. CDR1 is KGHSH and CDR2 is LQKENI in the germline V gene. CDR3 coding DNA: TGTGCCAGCTCACCGGGAGTGGAGGCCACTGAAGCTTTCTTT. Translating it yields CASSPGVEATEAFF.

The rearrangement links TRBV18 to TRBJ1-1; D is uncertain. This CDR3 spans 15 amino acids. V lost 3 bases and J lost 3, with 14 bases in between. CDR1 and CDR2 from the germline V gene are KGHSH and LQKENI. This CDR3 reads CASSPQSSPDTEAFF. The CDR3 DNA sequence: TGTGCCAGCTCACCCCAGTCTTCGCCCGACACTGAAGCTTTCTTT.

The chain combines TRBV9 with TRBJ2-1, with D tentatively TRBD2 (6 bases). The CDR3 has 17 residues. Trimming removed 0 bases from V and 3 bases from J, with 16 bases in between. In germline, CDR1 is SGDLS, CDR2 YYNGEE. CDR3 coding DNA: TGTGCCAGCAGCGTAGTGTCAGGCGGGACGCTCTACAATGAGCAGTTCTTC. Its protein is CASSVVSGGTLYNEQFF.

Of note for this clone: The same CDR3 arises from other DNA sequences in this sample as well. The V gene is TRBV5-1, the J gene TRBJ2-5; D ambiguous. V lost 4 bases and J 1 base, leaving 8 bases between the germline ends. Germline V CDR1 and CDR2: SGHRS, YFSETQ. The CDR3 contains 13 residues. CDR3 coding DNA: TGCGCCAGCAGCACGACGGGCCAAGAGACCCAGTACTTC. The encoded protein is CASSTTGQETQYF.